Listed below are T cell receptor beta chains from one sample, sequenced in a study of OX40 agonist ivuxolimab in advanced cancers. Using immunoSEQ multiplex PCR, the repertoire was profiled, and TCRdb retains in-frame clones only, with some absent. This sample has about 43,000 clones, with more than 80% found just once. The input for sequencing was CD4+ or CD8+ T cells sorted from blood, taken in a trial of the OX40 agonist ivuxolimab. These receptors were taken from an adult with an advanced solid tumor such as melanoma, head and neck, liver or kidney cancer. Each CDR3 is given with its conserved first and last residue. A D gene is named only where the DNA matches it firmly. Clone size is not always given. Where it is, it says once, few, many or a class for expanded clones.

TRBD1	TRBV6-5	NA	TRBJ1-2	TGTGCCAGCAGTTCCTCCGGACAGGCTGATGGCTACACCTTC	CASSSSGQADGYTF
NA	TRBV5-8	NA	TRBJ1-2	TGTGCCAGCAGCTTCTATGGCTACACCTTC	CASSFYGYTF
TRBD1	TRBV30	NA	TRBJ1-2	TGTGCCTGGAGCGGGGGACAGGCAAACTATGGCTACACCTTC	CAWSGGQANYGYTF
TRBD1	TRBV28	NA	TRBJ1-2	TGTGCCAGCAGTTTTCTCACAGGGGAAGGCTACACCTTC	CASSFLTGEGYTF
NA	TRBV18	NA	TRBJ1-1	TGTGCCAGCTCAGAACAGGGAATGGGAACTGAAGCTTTCTTT	CASSEQGMGTEAFF
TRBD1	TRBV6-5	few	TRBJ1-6	TGTGCCAGCAGTGACGACAGGGCCGTTTTGTCCCTCCACTTT	CASSDDRAVLSLHF
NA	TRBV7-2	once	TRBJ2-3	TGTGCCAGCAGCCAATACACAGATACGCAGTATTTT	CASSQYTDTQYF
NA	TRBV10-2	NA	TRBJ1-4	TGCGCCAGCACGGCCACCTGGGGGGCATTTGAAAAACTGTTTTTT	CASTATWGAFEKLFF
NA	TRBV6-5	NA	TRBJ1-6	TGTGCCAGCAGACCCTATAATTCACCCCTCCACTTT	CASRPYNSPLHF
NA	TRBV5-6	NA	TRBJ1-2	TGTGCCAGCAGCTCGCGGCCCCCCTATGGCTACACCTTC	CASSSRPPYGYTF
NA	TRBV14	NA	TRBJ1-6	TGTGCCAGCAGTCGGGTCGGGAATCTTTCACCCCTCCACTTT	CASSRVGNLSPLHF
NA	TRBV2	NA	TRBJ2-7	TGTGCCAGTAGTTTCTCCGCATCGCCCCAGCGTGAAGCCTACGAGCAGTACTTC	CASSFSASPQREAYEQYF
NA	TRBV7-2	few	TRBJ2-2	TGTGCCAGCAGCTTAAAAGGGCCGGGAGACACCGGGGAGCTGTTTTTT	CASSLKGPGDTGELFF
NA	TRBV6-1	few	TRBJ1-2	TGTGCCAGCAGTGAGACCACCGCTAACTATGGCTACACCTTC	CASSETTANYGYTF
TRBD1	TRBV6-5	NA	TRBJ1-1	TGTGCCATACAGGGGGCTCCCACTGAAGCTTTCTTT	CAIQGAPTEAFF
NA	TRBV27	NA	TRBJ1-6	TGTGCCAGCAGTTTCCGGACACATTATAATTCACCCCTCCACTTT	CASSFRTHYNSPLHF
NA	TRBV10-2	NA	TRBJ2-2	TGCGCCAGCAGTGAGGCCTCAGGTGGGGAGCTGTTTTTT	CASSEASGGELFF
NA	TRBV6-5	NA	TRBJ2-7	TGTGCCAGCAGTTACGGTACTCGTCCCCTCGAGCAGTACTTC	CASSYGTRPLEQYF
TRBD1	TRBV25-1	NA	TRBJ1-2	TGTGCCAGCAGTTTAGGACAGGGGATATATGGCTACACCTTC	CASSLGQGIYGYTF
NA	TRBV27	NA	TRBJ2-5	TGTGCCAGCAGCGGGGGCCCGGGGGGCTTTGGAGGGGTGGAGACCCAGTACTTC	CASSGGPGGFGGVETQYF
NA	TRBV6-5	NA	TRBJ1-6	TGTGCCAGCAGTTACTCATCCCCGGGTACACCCCTCCACTTT	CASSYSSPGTPLHF
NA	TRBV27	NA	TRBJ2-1	TGTGCCAGCAGTCTAACAGGTTACTACAATGAGCAGTTCTTC	CASSLTGYYNEQFF
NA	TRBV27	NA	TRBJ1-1	TGTGCCAGCAGTTTAACCCGATTTAGGGGGGTGAACACTGAAGCTTTCTTT	CASSLTRFRGVNTEAFF
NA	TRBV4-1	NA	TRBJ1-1	TGCGCCAGCAGCCCCCGACTGAGGGACACTGAAGCTTTCTTT	CASSPRLRDTEAFF
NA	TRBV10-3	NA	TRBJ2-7	TGTGCCATCAGTGAGTCAGGTGGAGGCAAGGCCTACGAGCAGTACTTC	CAISESGGGKAYEQYF
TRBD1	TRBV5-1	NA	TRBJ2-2	TGCGCCAGCAGCTTGGGGGACAGTCTGGCCGGGGAGCTGTTTTTT	CASSLGDSLAGELFF
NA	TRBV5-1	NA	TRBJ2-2	TGCGCCAGCAGCCGGCCGGGACCTAACACCGGGGAGCTGTTTTTT	CASSRPGPNTGELFF
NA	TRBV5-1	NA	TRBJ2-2	TGCGCCAGCACCCCAGGGACACGTTCGAACACCGGGGAGCTGTTTTTT	CASTPGTRSNTGELFF
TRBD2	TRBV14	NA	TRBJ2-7	TGTGCCAGCAGCCAAGAAAGGCCGGGAGGGGGAGGACCTACCGAGCAGTACTTC	CASSQERPGGGGPTEQYF
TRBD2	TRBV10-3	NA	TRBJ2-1	TGTGCCATCAGCATAACTAGCGGGGACAACAATGAGCAGTTCTTC	CAISITSGDNNEQFF
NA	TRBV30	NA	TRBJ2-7	TGTGCCTGGAGTGTTCGGCAGGGCGCCGAGCAGTACTTC	CAWSVRQGAEQYF
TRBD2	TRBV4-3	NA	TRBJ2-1	TGCGCCAGCAGCCTCAGCGGGACGGGGGGGCTTGGTGAGCAGTTCTTC	CASSLSGTGGLGEQFF
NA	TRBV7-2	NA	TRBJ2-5	TGTGCCAGCAGCTTAGGGGCGATAGAGACCCAGTACTTC	CASSLGAIETQYF
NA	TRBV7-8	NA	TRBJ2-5	TGTGCCAGCAGCTTACGGGAAGGCCCAGAGACCCAGTACTTC	CASSLREGPETQYF
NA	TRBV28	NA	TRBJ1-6	TGTGCCAGCAGTTTCGCAGGGCGGTATAGTTCACCCCTCCACTTT	CASSFAGRYSSPLHF
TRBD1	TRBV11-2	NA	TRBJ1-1	TGTGCCAGCAGCACCCGGGACAGGGAAGTCACTGAAGCTTTCTTT	CASSTRDREVTEAFF